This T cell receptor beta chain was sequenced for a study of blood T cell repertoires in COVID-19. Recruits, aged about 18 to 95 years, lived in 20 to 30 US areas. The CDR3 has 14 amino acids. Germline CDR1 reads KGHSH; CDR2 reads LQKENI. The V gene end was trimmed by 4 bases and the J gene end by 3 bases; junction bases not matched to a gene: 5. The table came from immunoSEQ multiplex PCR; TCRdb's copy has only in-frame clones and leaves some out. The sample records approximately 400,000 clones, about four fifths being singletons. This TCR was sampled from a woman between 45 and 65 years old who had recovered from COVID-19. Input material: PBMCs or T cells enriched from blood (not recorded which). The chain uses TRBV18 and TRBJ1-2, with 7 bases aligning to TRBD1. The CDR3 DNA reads TGTGCCAGCTCACGGCAGGGGGGATACTATGGCTACACCTTC. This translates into CASSRQGGYYGYTF.